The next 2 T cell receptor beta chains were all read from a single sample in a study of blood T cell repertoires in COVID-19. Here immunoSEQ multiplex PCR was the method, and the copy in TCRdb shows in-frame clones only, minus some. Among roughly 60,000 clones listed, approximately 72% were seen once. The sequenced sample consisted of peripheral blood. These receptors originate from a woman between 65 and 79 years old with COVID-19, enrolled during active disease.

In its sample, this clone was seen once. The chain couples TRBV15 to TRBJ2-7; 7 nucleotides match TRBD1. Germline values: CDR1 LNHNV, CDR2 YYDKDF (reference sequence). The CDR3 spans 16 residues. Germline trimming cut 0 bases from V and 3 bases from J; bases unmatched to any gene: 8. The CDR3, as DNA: TGTGCCACCAGCAGAGATTTTGGACAGGTTAGCTACGAGCAGTACTTC. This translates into CATSRDFGQVSYEQYF.

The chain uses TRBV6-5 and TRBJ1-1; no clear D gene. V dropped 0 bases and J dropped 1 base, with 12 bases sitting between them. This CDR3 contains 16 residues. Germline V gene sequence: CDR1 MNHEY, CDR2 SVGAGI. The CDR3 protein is CASSYSKFRGNTEAFF. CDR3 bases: TGTGCCAGCAGTTACTCGAAGTTCCGCGGGAACACTGAAGCTTTCTTT.